This T cell receptor (beta chain) originates from a study of beta chain features in type 1 diabetes. Across the study: There were approximately 100 million sorted cells examined across all samples. Findings of the study overall: Moderate but significant shortening of TCRB CDR3s was recorded in all four CD4+ subsets from Type 1 diabetes patients. Whether TCRB rearrangement is influenced by HLA type went unresolved here.

This clone has only a few counts. What it recognizes is unknown. Expressed TCRB transcripts were sequenced because the entire RNA isolate underwent reverse transcription. Read counts averaged around 3.9 million for samples of naive, central memory and regulatory T cells. Data came from immunoSEQ multiplex PCR; TCRdb stores just in-frame clones and leaves some out. Counted here are some 660,000 clones, roughly 13% occurring once; the ten biggest clones make up 0.04%. From germline, CDR1 is KGHSH and CDR2 LQKENI. The V end lost 0 bases, the J end lost 4 bases, and 9 bases lay between the germline ends. There are 14 residues in the CDR3. Every sorted population was more than 98% pure.

The sequence was collected from a man between 18 and 29 years old with type 1 diabetes. Source material: naive CD4+ T cells from blood. This sequence joins TRBV18 and TRBJ2-5, with unresolved D. DNA of the CDR3: TGTGCCAGCTCACCACCCGCGGCCACAGAGACCCAGTACTTC. Its translation is CASSPPAATETQYF.